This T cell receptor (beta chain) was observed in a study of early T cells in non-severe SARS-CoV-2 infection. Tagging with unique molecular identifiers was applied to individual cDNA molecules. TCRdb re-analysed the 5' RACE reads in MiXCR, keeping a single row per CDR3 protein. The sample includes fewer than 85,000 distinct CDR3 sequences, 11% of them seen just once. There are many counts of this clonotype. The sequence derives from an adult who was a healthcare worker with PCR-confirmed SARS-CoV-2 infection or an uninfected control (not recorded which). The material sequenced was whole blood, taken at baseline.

The CDR3 loop is CASSLAKGGGISGNTIYF. The CDR3 DNA is TGTGCCAGCAGCTTAGCGAAGGGCGGGGGAATCTCTGGAAACACCATATATTTT. J is TRBJ1-3 and V is TRBV7-9; perhaps TRBD1 as D (5 bases). V was trimmed by 0 bases and J by 0 bases, leaving 15 bases between them. There are 18 residues in the CDR3. In germline, CDR1 is SEHNR, CDR2 FQNEAQ (reference sequence). The whole variable domain, remainder taken from reference TRBV7-9 and TRBJ1-3, is DTGVSQNPRHKITKRGQNVTFRCDPISEHNRLYWYRQTLGQGPEFLTYFQNEAQLEKSRLLSDRFSAERPKGSFSTLEIQRTEQGDSAMYLCASSLAKGGGISGNTIYFGEGSWLTVV.